This T cell receptor beta chain was found in a study of T cell responses to AZD1222 COVID-19 vaccine. General study results and limits: Sampling captured repertoires only after the peak T cell response. Spike-specific TCR breadth and depth both grew after two AZD1222 doses.

V dropped 5 bases and J dropped 10 bases, with 17 bases sitting between them. CDR1 SQVTM and CDR2 ANQGSEA come from the germline V gene. The CDR3 runs to 13 residues. The table came from immunoSEQ multiplex PCR; TCRdb's copy has only in-frame clones and leaves some out. This sample has more than 150,000 clones; about 89% occur once, and the top ten carry 3% to 4%. A note on this clone: Its specificity is unknown.

The specimen was peripheral blood, collected 28 days after the second AZD1222 dose. The chain joins TRBV29-1 to TRBJ1-4; no clear D. The origin of this receptor is an adult who received the AZD1222 COVID-19 vaccine. The CDR3 DNA sequence: TGCAGCGTTCTTGAGCCTTTCTATGGAAAACTGTTTTTT. Translated: CSVLEPFYGKLFF.